The 5 T cell receptor beta chains below come from one sample, sequenced in a study of blood T cell repertoires in COVID-19. Repertoires were generated with immunoSEQ multiplex PCR, while TCRdb's copy carries only in-frame clones and drops some. The sample contains about 370,000 clones, around 89% of which appear only once. The material sequenced was peripheral blood. The receptors were gathered from a man aged 18 to 29 with active or convalescent COVID-19.

The V call is TRBV19, the J call TRBJ1-1; perhaps TRBD1 as D (5 bases). The germline gives CDR1 LNHDA, CDR2 SQIVND (reference sequence). The germline V and J ends were trimmed by 10 bases and 0 bases, with 12 bases remaining between them. CDR3 length equals 13 residues. The CDR3 loop reads CATSPRVNTEAFF. The DNA of the CDR3 is TGTGCCACCTCCCCCAGGGTGAACACTGAAGCTTTCTTT.

The chain carries TRBV4-3 and TRBJ1-2; TRBD1 might be the D (6 bases). From germline, CDR1 is LGHNA and CDR2 YSLEER. There are 15 residues in the CDR3. Trimming stripped 4 bases from V and 0 bases from J, with 12 bases between. CDR3 residues: CASSPGRTANYGYTF. DNA for the CDR3: TGCGCCAGCAGCCCAGGACGGACAGCTAACTATGGCTACACCTTC.

CDR3 sequence reads: CATGLAGSNEQFF. In nucleotides, the CDR3 is TGTGCCACCGGCCTAGCGGGAAGTAATGAGCAGTTCTTC. The chain has TRBV24-1 and TRBJ2-1, with 9 bases identical to TRBD2. Germline-derived CDR1 and CDR2 are KGHDR and SFDVKD. The length of the CDR3 is 13 residues. The trim removed 9 bases at V and 7 bases at J, leaving 6 bases unmatched.

The chain employs TRBV9 and TRBJ1-3; D is perhaps TRBD1 (5 bases). V shed 4 bases and J shed 1 base, with 12 bases lying between them. This CDR3 region has 15 residues. Germline V lookup: CDR1 SGDLS, CDR2 YYNGEE. The CDR3 loop reads CASSYDGTSGNTIYF. CDR3 DNA: TGTGCCAGCAGCTACGACGGGACTTCTGGAAACACCATATATTTT. The variable domain in full, with the rest retrieved from reference TRBV9 and TRBJ1-3, is DSGVTQTPKHLITATGQRVTLRCSPRSGDLSVYWYQQSLDQGLQFLIQYYNGEERAKGNILERFSAQQFPDLHSELNLSSLELGDSALYFCASSYDGTSGNTIYFGEGSWLTVV.

The rearrangement joins TRBV29-1 to TRBJ1-1, with 7 bases identical to TRBD1. The CDR3 runs to 14 residues. Germline V lookup: CDR1 SQVTM, CDR2 ANQGSEA. With V trimmed by 2 bases and J by 6 bases, 9 bases remained unmatched. CDR3 region: CSVESAGGKAEAFF. In DNA, the CDR3 is TGCAGCGTTGAATCGGCAGGGGGGAAGGCTGAAGCTTTCTTT. The entire variable domain, with the rest obtained from reference TRBV29-1 and TRBJ1-1, is as follows: SAVISQKPSRDICQRGTSLTIQCQVDSQVTMMFWYRQQPGQSLTLIATANQGSEATYESGFVIDKFPISRPNLTFSTLTVSNMSPEDSSIYLCSVESAGGKAEAFFGQGTRLTVV.